This TCR beta chain was sequenced during a study of blood T cell repertoires in COVID-19. Produced via immunoSEQ multiplex PCR; TCRdb's table is partial and in-frame only. Found here are 200,000 to 250,000 clones, 80% to 90% of them singletons; the top ten hold about 4%. J gave up 5 bases and V 0 bases, and 12 bases lay outside the gene matches. Germline CDR1 reads SGHVS; CDR2 reads FNYEAQ. The CDR3 contains 20 residues. The sequenced material came from PBMCs or T cells enriched from blood (not recorded which). The rearrangement uses TRBV7-6 and TRBJ2-2, with 13 bases identical to TRBD2. This clonotype originated in a woman between 25 and 40 years old who had recovered from COVID-19. In DNA form, the CDR3 reads TGTGCCAGCAGCTTAGCGCCGGGGGTGGGACTAGCGGGACGAACCGGGGAGCTGTTTTTT. Translating gives CASSLAPGVGLAGRTGELFF.